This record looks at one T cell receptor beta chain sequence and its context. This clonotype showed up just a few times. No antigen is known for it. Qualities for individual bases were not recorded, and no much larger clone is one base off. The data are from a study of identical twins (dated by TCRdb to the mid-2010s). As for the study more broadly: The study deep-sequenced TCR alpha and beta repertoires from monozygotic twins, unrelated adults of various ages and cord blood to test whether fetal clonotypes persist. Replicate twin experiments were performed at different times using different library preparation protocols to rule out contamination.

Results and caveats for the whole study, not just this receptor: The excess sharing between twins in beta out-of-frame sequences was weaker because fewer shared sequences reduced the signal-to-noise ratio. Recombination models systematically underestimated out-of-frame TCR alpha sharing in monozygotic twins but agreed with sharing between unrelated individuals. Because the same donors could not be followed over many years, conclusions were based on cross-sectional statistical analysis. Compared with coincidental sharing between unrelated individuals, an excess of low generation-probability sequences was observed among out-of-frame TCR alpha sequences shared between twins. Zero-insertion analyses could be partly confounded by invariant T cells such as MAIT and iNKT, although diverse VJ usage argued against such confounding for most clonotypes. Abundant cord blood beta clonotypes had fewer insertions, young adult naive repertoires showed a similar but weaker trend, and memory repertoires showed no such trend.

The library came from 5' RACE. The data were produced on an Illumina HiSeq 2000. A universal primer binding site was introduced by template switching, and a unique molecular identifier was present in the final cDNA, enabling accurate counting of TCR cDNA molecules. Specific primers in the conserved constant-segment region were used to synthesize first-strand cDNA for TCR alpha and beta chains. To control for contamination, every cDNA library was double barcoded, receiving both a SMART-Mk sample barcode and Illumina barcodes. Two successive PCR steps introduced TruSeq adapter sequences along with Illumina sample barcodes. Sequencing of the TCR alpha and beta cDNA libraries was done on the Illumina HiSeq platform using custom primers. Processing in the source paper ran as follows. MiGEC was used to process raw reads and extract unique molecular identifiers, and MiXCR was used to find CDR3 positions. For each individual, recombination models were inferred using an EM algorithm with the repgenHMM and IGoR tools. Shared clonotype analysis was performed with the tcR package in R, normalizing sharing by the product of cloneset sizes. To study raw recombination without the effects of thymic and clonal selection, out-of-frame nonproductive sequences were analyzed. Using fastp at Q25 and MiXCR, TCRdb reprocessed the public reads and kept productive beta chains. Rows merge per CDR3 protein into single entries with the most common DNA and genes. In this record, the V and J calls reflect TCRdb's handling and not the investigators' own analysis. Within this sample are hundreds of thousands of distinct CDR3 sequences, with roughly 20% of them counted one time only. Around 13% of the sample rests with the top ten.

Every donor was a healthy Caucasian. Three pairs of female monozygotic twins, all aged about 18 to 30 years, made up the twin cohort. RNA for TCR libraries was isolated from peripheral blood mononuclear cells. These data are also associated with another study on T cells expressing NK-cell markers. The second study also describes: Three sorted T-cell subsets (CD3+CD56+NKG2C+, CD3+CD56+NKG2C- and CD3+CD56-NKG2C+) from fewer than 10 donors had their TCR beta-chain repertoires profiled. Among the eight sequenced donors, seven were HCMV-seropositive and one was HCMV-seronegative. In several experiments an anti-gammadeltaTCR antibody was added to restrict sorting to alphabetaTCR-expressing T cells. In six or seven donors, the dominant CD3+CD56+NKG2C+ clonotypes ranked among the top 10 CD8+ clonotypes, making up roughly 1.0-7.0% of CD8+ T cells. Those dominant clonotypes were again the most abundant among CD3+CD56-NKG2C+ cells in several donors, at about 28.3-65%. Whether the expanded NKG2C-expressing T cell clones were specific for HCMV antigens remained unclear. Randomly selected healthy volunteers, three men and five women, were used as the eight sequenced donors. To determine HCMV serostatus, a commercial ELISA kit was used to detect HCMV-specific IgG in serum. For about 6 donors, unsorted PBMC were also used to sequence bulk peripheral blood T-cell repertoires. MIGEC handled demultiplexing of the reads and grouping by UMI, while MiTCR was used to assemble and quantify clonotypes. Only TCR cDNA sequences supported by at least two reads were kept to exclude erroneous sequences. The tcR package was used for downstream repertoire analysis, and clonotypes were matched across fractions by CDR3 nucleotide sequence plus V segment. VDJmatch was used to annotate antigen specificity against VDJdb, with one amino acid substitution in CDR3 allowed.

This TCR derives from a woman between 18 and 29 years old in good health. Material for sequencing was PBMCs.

The bases read TGCGCCAGCAGCGCCAGGGGGATGAACACTGAAGCTTTCTTT. Translated, this gives CASSARGMNTEAFF. The V and J segments used are TRBV5-1 and TRBJ1-1, and TRBD1 aligns with 7 junction nucleotides. The CDR3, cysteine through phenylalanine, is 14 amino acids long. Of all the DNA, just the CDR3 is kept, 42 bases in frame from base 1. Per the germline V gene, SGHRS is the CDR1 and YFSETQ is the CDR2. Ends trimmed: V by 4 bases, J by 0 bases; bases unmatched to a gene: 3. The reference TRBV5-1 and TRBJ1-1 proteins fill in what lies around the CDR3, so the full variable domain reads KAGVTQTPRYLIKTRGQQVTLSCSPISGHRSVSWYQQTPGQGLQFLFEYFSETQRNKGNFPGRFSGRQFSNSRSEMNVSTLELGDSALYLCASSARGMNTEAFFGQGTRLTVV.